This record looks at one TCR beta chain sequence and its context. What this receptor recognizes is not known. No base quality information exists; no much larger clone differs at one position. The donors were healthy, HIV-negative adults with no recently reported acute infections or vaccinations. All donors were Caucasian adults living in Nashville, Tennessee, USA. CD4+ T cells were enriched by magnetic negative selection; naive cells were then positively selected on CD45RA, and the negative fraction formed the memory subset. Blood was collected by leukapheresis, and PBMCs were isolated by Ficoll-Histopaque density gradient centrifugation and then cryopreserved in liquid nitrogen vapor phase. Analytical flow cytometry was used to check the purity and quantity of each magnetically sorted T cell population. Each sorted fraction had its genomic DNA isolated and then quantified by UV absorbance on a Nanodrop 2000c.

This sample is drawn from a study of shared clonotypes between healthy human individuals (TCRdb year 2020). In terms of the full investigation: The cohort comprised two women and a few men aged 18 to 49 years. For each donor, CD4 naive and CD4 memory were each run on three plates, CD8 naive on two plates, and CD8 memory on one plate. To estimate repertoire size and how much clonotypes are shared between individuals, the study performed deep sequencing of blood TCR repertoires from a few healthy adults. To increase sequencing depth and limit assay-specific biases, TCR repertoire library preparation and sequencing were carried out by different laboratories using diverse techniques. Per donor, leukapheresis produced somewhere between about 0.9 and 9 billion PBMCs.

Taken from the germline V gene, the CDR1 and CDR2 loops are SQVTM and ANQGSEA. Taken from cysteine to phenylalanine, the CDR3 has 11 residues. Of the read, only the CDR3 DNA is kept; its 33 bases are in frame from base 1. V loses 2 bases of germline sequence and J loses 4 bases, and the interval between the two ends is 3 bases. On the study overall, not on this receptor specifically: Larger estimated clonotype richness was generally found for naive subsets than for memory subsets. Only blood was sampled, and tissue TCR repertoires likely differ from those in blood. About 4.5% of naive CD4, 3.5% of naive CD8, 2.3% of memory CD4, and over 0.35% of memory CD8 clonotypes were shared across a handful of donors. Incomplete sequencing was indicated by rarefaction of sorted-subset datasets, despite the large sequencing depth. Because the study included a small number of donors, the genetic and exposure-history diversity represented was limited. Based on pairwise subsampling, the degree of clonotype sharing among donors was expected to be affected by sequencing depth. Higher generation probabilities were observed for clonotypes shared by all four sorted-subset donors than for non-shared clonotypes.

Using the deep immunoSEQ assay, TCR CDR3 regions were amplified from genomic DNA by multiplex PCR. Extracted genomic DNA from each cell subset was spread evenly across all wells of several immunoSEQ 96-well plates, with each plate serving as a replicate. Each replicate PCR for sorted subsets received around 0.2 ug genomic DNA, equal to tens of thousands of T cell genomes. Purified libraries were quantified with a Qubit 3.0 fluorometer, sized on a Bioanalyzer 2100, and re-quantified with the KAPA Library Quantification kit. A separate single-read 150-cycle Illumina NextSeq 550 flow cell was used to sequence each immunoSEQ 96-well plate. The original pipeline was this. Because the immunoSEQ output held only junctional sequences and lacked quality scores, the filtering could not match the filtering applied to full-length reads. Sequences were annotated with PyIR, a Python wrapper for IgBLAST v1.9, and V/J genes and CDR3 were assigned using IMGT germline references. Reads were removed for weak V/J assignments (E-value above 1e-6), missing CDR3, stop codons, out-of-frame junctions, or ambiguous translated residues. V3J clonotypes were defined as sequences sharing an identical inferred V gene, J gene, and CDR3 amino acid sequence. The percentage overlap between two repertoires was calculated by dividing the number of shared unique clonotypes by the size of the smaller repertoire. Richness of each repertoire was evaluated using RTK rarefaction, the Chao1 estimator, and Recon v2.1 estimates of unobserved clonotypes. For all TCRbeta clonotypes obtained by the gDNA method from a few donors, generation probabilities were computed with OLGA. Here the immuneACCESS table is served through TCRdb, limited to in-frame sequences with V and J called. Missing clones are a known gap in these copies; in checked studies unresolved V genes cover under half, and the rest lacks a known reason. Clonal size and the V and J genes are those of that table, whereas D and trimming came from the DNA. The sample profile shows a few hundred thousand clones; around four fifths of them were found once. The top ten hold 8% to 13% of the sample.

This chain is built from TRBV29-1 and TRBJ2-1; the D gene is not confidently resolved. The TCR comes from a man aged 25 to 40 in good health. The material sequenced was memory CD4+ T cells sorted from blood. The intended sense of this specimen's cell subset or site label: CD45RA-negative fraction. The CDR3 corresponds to CSVESYNEQFF. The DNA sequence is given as TGCAGCGTTGAATCTTACAATGAGCAGTTCTTC.